Following are 26 T cell receptor beta chains from one sample sequenced in a study of T cell responses to AZD1222 COVID-19 vaccine. The assay was immunoSEQ multiplex PCR, and TCRdb's table has in-frame clones only and misses some. This sample yields 140,000 to 150,000 clones, of which roughly 88% are seen a single time; 1.9% belongs to the top ten. Sequences were derived from peripheral blood, sampled 28 days after the second AZD1222 dose. These receptors originate from an adult who received the AZD1222 COVID-19 vaccine.

This sequence joins TRBV27 and TRBJ1-4, with D maybe TRBD1 (5 bases). The V end lost 3 bases, the J end lost 6 bases, and 8 bases lay between the germline ends. CDR3 length equals 13 residues. Germline assignment: CDR1 MNHEY and CDR2 SMNVEV (reference sequence). The CDR3 sequence: CASSLPGHEKLFF. The DNA for the CDR3 is TGTGCCAGCAGTTTGCCAGGGCATGAAAAACTGTTTTTT.

The gene calls are TRBV3-1 (or the pseudogene TRBV3-2) and TRBJ1-4; D gene unclear. Germline CDR1 and CDR2: LGHDT and YNNKEL (reference sequence). This CDR3 has 14 residues. V gave up 4 bases and J gave up 7 bases, with 13 bases separating them. The CDR3 nucleotides are TGTGCCAGCAGCCTTACTAGTATGGGTGAAAAACTGTTTTTT. Its translation is CASSLTSMGEKLFF.

J is TRBJ2-1 and V is TRBV30; D is ambiguous. Germline values: CDR1 GTSNPN, CDR2 SVGIG (reference sequence). This CDR3 region has 15 residues. Trimming cost V 0 bases and J 3 bases, with 12 bases left between them. CDR3 bases: TGTGCCTGGAGTGTACCTGGTAGTATCTACAATGAGCAGTTCTTC. This codes for CAWSVPGSIYNEQFF.

The rearrangement uses TRBV7-8 and TRBJ1-4; tentative D call: TRBD1 (5 bases). The V end was cut by 6 bases, the J end by 7 bases, with 21 bases between. This CDR3 is built from 16 residues. CDR1 and CDR2 from the germline V gene are SGHVS and FQNEAQ. The CDR3 DNA follows: TGTGCCAGCAGTTCCTACGGCGGGGGTCTCGGTGAAAAACTGTTTTTT. As protein: CASSSYGGGLGEKLFF.

This chain connects TRBV7-3 to TRBJ2-7; no clear D gene. V lost 4 bases and J lost 3, with 10 bases in between. The CDR3 length is 13 residues. Germline V lookup: CDR1 SGHTA, CDR2 FQGTGA. The chain's CDR3 is CASSSQPGYEQYF. The CDR3 nucleotides are TGTGCCAGCAGCTCTCAACCAGGCTACGAGCAGTACTTC. Supplemented by reference TRBV7-3 and TRBJ2-7, the full variable domain reads GAGVSQTPSNKVTEKGKYVELRCDPISGHTALYWYRQSLGQGPEFLIYFQGTGAADDSGLPNDRFFAVRPEGSVSTLKIQRTERGDSAVYLCASSSQPGYEQYFGPGTRLTVT.

The chain recombines TRBV14 with TRBJ2-3, with D possibly matching TRBD2 (5 bases). The V and J ends lost 4 bases and 7 bases respectively, with 15 bases between them. The CDR3 spans 14 residues. The germline gives CDR1 SGHDN, CDR2 FVKESK. CDR3 in amino acids: CASSRTGKRYTQYF. CDR3 DNA: TGTGCCAGCAGCCGGACCGGGAAACGCTATACGCAGTATTTT. Supplemented by reference TRBV14 and TRBJ2-3, the full variable domain reads EAGVTQFPSHSVIEKGQTVTLRCDPISGHDNLYWYRRVMGKEIKFLLHFVKESKQDESGMPNNRFLAERTGGTYSTLKVQPAELEDSGVYFCASSRTGKRYTQYFGPGTRLTVL.

This chain joins TRBV12-3 or TRBV12-4 and TRBJ2-5; D is ambiguous. V lost 6 bases and J 0 bases, leaving 2 bases between the germline ends. The CDR3 spans 11 residues. CDR3 region: CASSYQETQYF. The CDR3 nucleotides are TGTGCCAGCAGCTACCAAGAGACCCAGTACTTC.

The chain links TRBV5-8 to TRBJ2-2, with D possibly being TRBD1 or TRBD2 (5 bases each). Germline V gene data show CDR1 as SGHTS and CDR2 as YDEGEE. The V end lost 5 bases, the J end lost 2 bases, and 22 bases lay between the germline ends. The length of the CDR3 is 18 residues. CDR3 loop: CASRTRRAGTFNTGELFF. CDR3 coding DNA: TGTGCCAGCAGGACCCGACGGGCAGGGACCTTTAACACCGGGGAGCTGTTTTTT.

V usage is TRBV12-3 or TRBV12-4 and J usage is TRBJ2-7; D remains ambiguous. The CDR3 runs to 13 residues. V was trimmed by 3 bases and J by 3 bases, leaving 9 bases between them. CDR3 amino acids: CASSFRRDYEQYF. The CDR3, as DNA: TGTGCCAGCAGTTTCCGCCGAGACTACGAGCAGTACTTC.

On this clone itself: Distinct nucleotide sequences in the sample also encode this CDR3. This chain connects TRBV27 to TRBJ1-1; no firm D call. V gave up 5 bases and J gave up 1 base, with 5 bases separating them. Germline CDR1 MNHEY, CDR2 SMNVEV (reference sequence). The CDR3 spans 12 residues. The CDR3 reads CASSTGNTEAFF. CDR3 coding DNA: TGTGCCAGCAGTACGGGGAACACTGAAGCTTTCTTT.

This chain links TRBV12-3 or TRBV12-4 with TRBJ2-7, with D unresolved. This CDR3 comprises 11 residues. Trimming cost V 3 bases and J 5 bases, with 5 bases left between them. Written as DNA, the CDR3 is TGTGCCAGCAGTTTTTTCGACGAGCAGTACTTC. Translation: CASSFFDEQYF.

V usage is TRBV29-1 and J usage is TRBJ1-2; D uncertain. V lost 3 bases to trimming and J lost 3 bases, with 14 bases between them. Looked up from germline, CDR1 is SQVTM and CDR2 is ANQGSEA. This CDR3 has 14 amino acids. CDR3 DNA sequence: TGCAGCGTTGATCCTGAGTCTTCCGACTATGGCTACACCTTC. Amino acid sequence: CSVDPESSDYGYTF.

V usage is TRBV10-1 and J usage is TRBJ2-5; D is unclear. Between the trimmed V and J ends, which lost 3 bases and 1 base, there was a span of 9 bases. Germline-derived CDR1 and CDR2 are WNHNN and SYGVQD (reference sequence). The CDR3 is 14 amino acids. DNA for the CDR3: TGCGCCAGCAGTGAACCGGGCCGCCAAGAGACCCAGTACTTC. This codes for CASSEPGRQETQYF.

The rearrangement uses TRBV18 and TRBJ1-1; TRBD1 is a possible D gene (5 bases). The CDR3 totals 14 residues. V was pared by 4 bases and J by 4 bases, with 13 bases between. Germline CDR1 and CDR2: KGHSH and LQKENI. The CDR3 is CASSLTGVGTEAFF. The DNA for the CDR3 is TGTGCCAGCTCACTGACGGGGGTGGGCACTGAAGCTTTCTTT.

This chain uses TRBV6-2 or TRBV6-3 with TRBJ2-7, with D uncertain. The V and J ends lost 0 bases and 3 bases respectively, with 15 bases between them. The CDR3 covers 16 residues. Germline loops: CDR1 MNHEY, CDR2 SVGEGT. The CDR3 here is CASSYSVELLNYEQYF. The DNA for the CDR3 is TGTGCCAGCAGTTACTCGGTCGAACTTCTGAACTACGAGCAGTACTTC.

The CDR3 loop reads CASRRQGAAGNTIYF. CDR3 nucleotide sequence: TGTGCCAGCAGGAGACAGGGGGCGGCTGGAAACACCATATATTTT. The chain links TRBV6-6 to TRBJ1-3; 10 bases agree with TRBD1. This CDR3 spans 15 amino acids. Germline values: CDR1 MNHNY, CDR2 SVGAGI (reference sequence). J gave up 2 bases and V 6 bases, and 4 bases lay outside the gene matches.

CDR3 in DNA: TGTGCCAGCAGTCTCCTGGGACAGGGGAATTCACCCCTCCACTTT. Translating it yields CASSLLGQGNSPLHF. The chain carries TRBV27 and TRBJ1-6, with TRBD1 identical over 10 bases. CDR1 and CDR2 (germline): MNHEY, SMNVEV (reference sequence). Trimming took 5 bases from V and 7 from J; bases not matched to a gene: 5. CDR3 length: 15 residues.

The rearrangement links TRBV7-9 to TRBJ1-2, with D perhaps TRBD1 (5 bases). Deletions cut 2 bases from V and 3 bases from J, with 10 bases between. Germline loops: CDR1 SEHNR, CDR2 FQNEAQ (reference sequence). The CDR3 runs to 14 residues. This chain's CDR3 is CASSLLGTDYGYTF. DNA for the CDR3: TGTGCCAGCAGCTTACTCGGGACCGACTATGGCTACACCTTC.

A single count supports this clone. The chain links TRBV12-3 or TRBV12-4 to TRBJ2-5; D unresolved. CDR3 length: 13 amino acids. V gave up 6 bases and J gave up 2 bases, with 10 bases separating them. As DNA, the CDR3 is TGTGCCAGCAGCCACGACAATCAAGAGACCCAGTACTTC. Translation: CASSHDNQETQYF.

The rearrangement joins TRBV10-2 to TRBJ1-1; possibly TRBD1 for D (6 bases). V dropped 8 bases and J dropped 2 bases, with 12 bases sitting between them. Per the germline V gene, CDR1 is WSHSY and CDR2 is SAAADI. This CDR3 comprises 13 residues. The CDR3 DNA sequence: TGCGCCAGCTCAAACAGGGTTAACACTGAAGCTTTCTTT. Translation: CASSNRVNTEAFF.

The chain links TRBV4-1 to TRBJ1-2, with TRBD1 matching 7 bases. The CDR3 length is 13 residues. Germline CDR1 and CDR2: MGHRA and YSYEKL. With 10 bases clipped from V and 2 bases from J, the junction kept 7 bases outside the gene matches. The chain's CDR3 is CATSGGTNYGYTF. The CDR3 DNA reads TGCGCCACGTCAGGGGGGACGAACTATGGCTACACCTTC.

This clone was observed once. The chain uses TRBV5-4 and TRBJ2-7; TRBD1 matches at 8 bases. From germline, CDR1 is SGHNT and CDR2 YYREEE (reference sequence). The V gene end was trimmed by 4 bases and the J gene end by 5 bases; junction bases not matched to a gene: 8. This CDR3 is built from 14 residues. The CDR3 loop reads CASSPPDRANEQYF. As DNA, the CDR3 is TGTGCCAGCAGCCCCCCGGACAGGGCTAACGAGCAGTACTTC.

The CDR3 region is CASSLHLEETQYF. DNA of the CDR3: TGTGCCAGCAGCCTCCACCTGGAGGAGACCCAGTACTTC. The chain is built from TRBV9 and TRBJ2-5; D is unresolved. CDR1 is SGDLS, CDR2 YYNGEE, per germline. Trimming took off 4 bases at V and 5 bases at J, with 12 bases between the two ends. The CDR3 is 13 residues long.

The rearrangement joins TRBV12-5 to TRBJ2-3; D is ambiguous. Looked up from germline, CDR1 is LGHNT and CDR2 is FRNRAP. The CDR3 runs to 15 residues. V was cut by 1 base and J by 2 bases, with 10 bases left in between. The CDR3 loop is CASGLGQTDTDTQYF. The CDR3 DNA sequence: TGTGCTAGTGGTTTGGGCCAGACGGACACAGATACGCAGTATTTT.

The chain recombines TRBV4-1 with TRBJ1-2; D is uncertain. Germline V gives CDR1 MGHRA, CDR2 YSYEKL. V was clipped by 1 base and J by 7 bases, with 16 bases between them. The CDR3 spans 15 residues. This chain's CDR3 is CASSQGTGSQSGYTF. CDR3 nucleotide sequence: TGCGCCAGCAGCCAAGGTACCGGCAGCCAGAGTGGCTACACCTTC.

CDR3 residues: CASSLALSGLAGAEQYF. The CDR3 DNA follows: TGTGCCAGCAGCTTAGCCCTCTCGGGACTAGCGGGAGCCGAGCAGTACTTC. This chain connects TRBV7-9 to TRBJ2-7; 14 positions agree with TRBD2. CDR1 SEHNR and CDR2 FQNEAQ come from the germline V gene (reference sequence). The V and J ends lost 0 bases and 6 bases, in that order; junction bases with no gene match: 7. The CDR3 is made up of 17 amino acids.